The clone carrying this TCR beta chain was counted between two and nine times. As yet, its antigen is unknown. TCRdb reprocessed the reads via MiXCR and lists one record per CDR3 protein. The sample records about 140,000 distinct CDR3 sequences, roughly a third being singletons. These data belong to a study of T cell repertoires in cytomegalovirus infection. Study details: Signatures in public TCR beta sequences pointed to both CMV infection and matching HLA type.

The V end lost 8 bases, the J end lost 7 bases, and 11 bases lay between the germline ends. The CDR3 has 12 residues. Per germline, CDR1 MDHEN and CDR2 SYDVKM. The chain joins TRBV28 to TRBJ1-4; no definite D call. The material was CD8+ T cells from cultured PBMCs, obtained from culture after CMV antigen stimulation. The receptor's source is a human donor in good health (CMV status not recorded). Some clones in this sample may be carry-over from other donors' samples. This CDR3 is CASRGWAEKLFF. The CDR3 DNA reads TGTGCCAGCCGGGGATGGGCTGAAAAACTGTTTTTT.